These T cell receptor beta chains were read from a single sample in a study of T cells in Graves' hyperthyroidism and ophthalmopathy. TCRdb reprocessed the multiplex PCR reads via MiXCR and lists one record per CDR3 protein. Of around 360,000 distinct CDR3 sequences in the sample, around 15% are singletons; the top ten hold approximately 19%. The sequenced sample consisted of blood. The origin of the receptors is a woman aged 55-70 years with Graves' ophthalmopathy. Both conserved end residues are trimmed from each CDR3.

j_call: TRBJ2-3; v_call: TRBV12-5; cdr3_aa: ASGLAFPVPDTQY
j_call: TRBJ2-1; v_call: TRBV7-9; cdr3_aa: ASSKPGQGANAYNEQF
j_call: TRBJ2-3; v_call: TRBV4-1; cdr3_aa: ASSNNWADTQY
j_call: TRBJ2-7; v_call: TRBV7-8; cdr3_aa: ASSLGLGQATYEQY
j_call: TRBJ2-1; v_call: TRBV2; cdr3_aa: ASSEKRDFFGPYNEQF
j_call: TRBJ2-3; v_call: TRBV20-1; cdr3_aa: SAGDISTDTQY
j_call: TRBJ1-3; v_call: TRBV20-1; cdr3_aa: SASGDSLSGNTIY
j_call: TRBJ2-7; v_call: TRBV3-1; cdr3_aa: ASSPMTSFTYEQY
j_call: TRBJ2-3; v_call: TRBV7-2; cdr3_aa: ASSGNLGDTQY
j_call: TRBJ1-1; v_call: TRBV20-1; cdr3_aa: SARVGSSQTEAF
j_call: TRBJ1-5; v_call: TRBV15; cdr3_aa: ATSGGQGGYSNQPQH
j_call: TRBJ2-3; v_call: TRBV12-3/TRBV12-4; cdr3_aa: ASRKVFTLAGNTDTQY
j_call: TRBJ2-3; v_call: TRBV4-1; cdr3_aa: ASSQVGEGADTQY